The 27 T cell receptor beta chains below were found in one sample sequenced in a study of beta chain features in type 1 diabetes. These receptors have no identified antigens. cDNA synthesis used the whole RNA isolate, giving expressed TCRB sequences. Repertoires were generated with immunoSEQ multiplex PCR, while TCRdb's copy carries only in-frame clones and drops some. The sample yields 630,000 or so clones, about 14% seen once. Broader study findings: Significant though moderate, a shortening of TCRB CDR3s appeared in all four CD4+ subsets of Type 1 diabetes patients.

Sequenced: naive CD4+ T cells from blood. All receptors come from a man between 18 and 29 years old with type 1 diabetes.

This clone was recorded a few times. In DNA form, the CDR3 reads TGTGCCTGCACCAGGGCGAGCTCCTACAATGAGCAGTTCTTC. Encoded protein: CACTRASSYNEQFF. The gene calls are TRBV30 and TRBJ2-1; D is perhaps TRBD1 (5 bases). Per the germline V gene, CDR1 is GTSNPN and CDR2 is SVGIG (reference sequence). This CDR3 spans 14 amino acids. The V gene lost 6 bases and the J gene lost 0 bases, with 12 bases spanning the gap.

This clone has a handful of counts. The chain combines TRBV18 with TRBJ2-3; no reliable D call. The V gene lost 3 bases and the J gene lost 2 bases, with 9 bases spanning the gap. Germline V gene sequence: CDR1 KGHSH, CDR2 LQKENI. The CDR3 runs to 14 residues. The CDR3 DNA reads TGTGCCAGCTCACCCTCCGAAATCACAGATACGCAGTATTTT. Protein sequence: CASSPSEITDTQYF.

The CDR3 region is CASSLGPAGIGELFF. DNA for the CDR3: TGTGCCAGCAGCTTAGGGCCAGCGGGGATAGGGGAGCTGTTTTTT. This sequence joins TRBV7-2 and TRBJ2-2; 7 bases are shared with TRBD2. Germline V gene sequence: CDR1 SGHTA, CDR2 FQGNSA. This CDR3 region has 15 residues. V trimming: 1 base; J trimming: 8 bases; junction bases outside the gene matches: 7.

A few counts support this clone. This CDR3 reads CASSPRGRELFF. CDR3 sequence (DNA): TGTGCCAGCAGCCCAAGGGGCAGGGAGCTGTTTTTT. The chain links TRBV7-3 to TRBJ2-2; TRBD1 is a possible D gene (5 bases). V lost 5 bases and J 9 bases, leaving 10 bases between the germline ends. Germline V lookup: CDR1 SGHTA, CDR2 FQGTGA. There are 12 residues in the CDR3.

This clone was counted a few times. This sequence joins TRBV7-9 and TRBJ1-4; TRBD1 is a possible D gene (6 bases). V was trimmed by 5 bases and J by 5 bases, leaving 12 bases between them. The germline V gene has CDR1 SEHNR and CDR2 FQNEAQ (reference sequence). The CDR3 loop spans 14 amino acids. The CDR3: CASSGGRVNEKLFF. Written as DNA, the CDR3 is TGTGCCAGCAGCGGGGGCAGGGTGAATGAAAAACTGTTTTTT.

The chain joins TRBV30 to TRBJ2-1, with 8 bases lining up with TRBD1. V was clipped by 4 bases and J by 8 bases; unmatched bases: 7. The germline CDR1 and CDR2 sequences are GTSNPN and SVGIG (reference sequence). CDR3 size: 13 residues. CDR3 sequence (DNA): TGTGCCTGGACGAGGGGACAGGTCGATGAGCAGTTCTTC. This sequence encodes CAWTRGQVDEQFF.

The V and J genes are TRBV14 and TRBJ2-1, with D possibly TRBD1 on 6 matching bases. V gave up 5 bases and J gave up 10 bases, with 21 bases separating them. CDR3 length: 15 amino acids. Germline-derived CDR1 and CDR2 are SGHDN and FVKESK. CDR3 DNA: TGTGCCAGCAGCTCCATTGGGGGCGACGGGCGGGAGCAGTTCTTC. It translates to CASSSIGGDGREQFF.

This clone was detected only a few times. This chain uses TRBV18 with TRBJ2-1, with 9 bases matching TRBD2. Per germline, CDR1 KGHSH and CDR2 LQKENI. The CDR3 runs to 15 residues. V shed 4 bases and J 4 bases; nucleotides not matched to a gene: 5. Written as DNA, the CDR3 is TGTGCCAGCTCACGGGCGACTAGCGGATACAATGAGCAGTTCTTC. The encoded protein is CASSRATSGYNEQFF.

The chain has TRBV7-9 and TRBJ1-1; 8 nucleotides match TRBD1. Losses at the gene ends were 5 bases for V and 7 bases for J; bases not matched to a gene: 3. Germline assignment: CDR1 SEHNR and CDR2 FQNEAQ (reference sequence). This CDR3 spans 12 amino acids. The CDR3 reads CASSRGTGEAFF. CDR3 DNA sequence: TGTGCCAGCAGCCGAGGGACAGGTGAAGCTTTCTTT. The variable domain in full, completed from reference TRBV7-9 and TRBJ1-1, reads DTGVSQNPRHKITKRGQNVTFRCDPISEHNRLYWYRQTLGQGPEFLTYFQNEAQLEKSRLLSDRFSAERPKGSFSTLEIQRTEQGDSAMYLCASSRGTGEAFFGQGTRLTVV.

Concerning this clone itself: Other DNA sequences in the same sample also yield this CDR3. The rearrangement links TRBV6-5 to TRBJ1-1; tentatively, D is TRBD1 (5 bases). Trimming stripped 8 bases from V and 4 bases from J, with 17 bases between. This CDR3 comprises 14 residues. CDR1 and CDR2 from the germline V gene are MNHEY and SVGAGI. The DNA of the CDR3 is TGTGCCAGCTCCCTGGGGCAGGGAGGCACTGAAGCTTTCTTT. Translated: CASSLGQGGTEAFF.

The table lists this clone with a few counts. The V and J genes are TRBV5-1 and TRBJ2-3; TRBD1 matches at 8 bases. The germline V gene has CDR1 SGHRS and CDR2 YFSETQ. CDR3 length equals 16 residues. The trim removed 0 bases at V and 3 bases at J, leaving 6 bases unmatched. In nucleotides, the CDR3 is TGCGCCAGCAGCTTGGGAGACAGGGGCGATACAGATACGCAGTATTTT. It yields the protein CASSLGDRGDTDTQYF.

The V and J genes are TRBV30 and TRBJ2-1; D is unclear. V lost 8 bases and J lost 0, with 17 bases in between. This CDR3 contains 15 residues. Per the germline V gene, CDR1 is GTSNPN and CDR2 is SVGIG (reference sequence). The CDR3 reads CAMGSGLSSYNEQFF. CDR3 sequence (DNA): TGTGCCATGGGGTCGGGTCTGAGCTCCTACAATGAGCAGTTCTTC.

This clone turned up a few times. CDR3 DNA: TGTGCCAGCAGCCAAGCGATAGCGGGATATACGCATCAGTATTTT. This codes for CASSQAIAGYTHQYF. The chain has TRBV14 and TRBJ2-3; 8 bases line up with TRBD2. Germline CDR1 and CDR2: SGHDN and FVKESK. This CDR3 is 15 amino acids long. Trimming removed 1 base from V and 12 bases from J; junction bases left unmatched: 12. The full variable domain, in which reference TRBV14 and TRBJ2-3 provide the parts outside the CDR3, is EAGVTQFPSHSVIEKGQTVTLRCDPISGHDNLYWYRRVMGKEIKFLLHFVKESKQDESGMPNNRFLAERTGGTYSTLKVQPAELEDSGVYFCASSQAIAGYTHQYFGPGTRLTVL.

The rearrangement joins TRBV7-8 to TRBJ2-3; D is ambiguous. The ends were cut back, 1 base at V and 3 bases at J, with 5 bases in the middle. This CDR3 is built from 13 residues. CDR1 and CDR2 (germline): SGHVS, FQNEAQ. The CDR3 loop reads CASSLERTDTQYF. The CDR3 DNA follows: TGTGCCAGCAGCTTAGAAAGGACAGATACGCAGTATTTT.

The chain combines TRBV23-1 with TRBJ2-3; possibly TRBD1 for D (7 bases). TRBV23-1 counts as an open reading frame of uncertain function. V lost 10 bases to trimming and J lost 3 bases, with 26 bases between them. The CDR3 length is 17 residues. The CDR3 DNA is TGCGCCAATAGCGACAGGGCCCCGGGTCGGGAGACAGATACGCAGTATTTT. This codes for CANSDRAPGRETDTQYF.

Many counts were recorded for this clone. The sample has other DNA sequences that encode this CDR3 too. The rearrangement links TRBV28 to TRBJ2-3; D is unclear. This CDR3 contains 12 residues. Per germline, CDR1 MDHEN and CDR2 SYDVKM. With 2 bases removed from V and 5 bases from J, the gap between germline ends came to 5 bases. Written as DNA, the CDR3 is TGTGCCAGCAGTTTAGTGGGAGATACGCAGTATTTT. Its translation: CASSLVGDTQYF.

This clone was observed a handful of times. The chain combines TRBV4-3 with TRBJ2-1; TRBD2 matches at 12 bases. V was clipped by 6 bases and J by 5 bases; unmatched bases: 8. Germline V lookup: CDR1 LGHNA, CDR2 YSLEER. The CDR3 contains 16 residues. The CDR3 here is CASRRGTSGQNNEQFF. For the CDR3, the DNA is TGCGCCAGCAGGAGAGGGACTAGCGGGCAAAACAATGAGCAGTTCTTC.

The chain links TRBV23-1 to TRBJ2-2; D not resolved. TRBV23-1 is reported as an ORF; its role is uncertain. V dropped 0 bases and J dropped 6 bases, with 2 bases sitting between them. This CDR3 spans 12 amino acids. CDR3: CASSQSSGELFF. The CDR3 DNA follows: TGCGCCAGCAGTCAATCTTCCGGGGAGCTGTTTTTT.

V is TRBV5-1 and J is TRBJ2-3; D perhaps matches TRBD2 (5 bases). Per germline, CDR1 SGHRS and CDR2 YFSETQ. V dropped 0 bases and J dropped 0 bases, with 8 bases sitting between them. The CDR3 is 15 amino acids. CDR3 nucleotide sequence: TGCGCCAGCAGCTTGGGTCGGGGTAGCACAGATACGCAGTATTTT. This gives the protein CASSLGRGSTDTQYF. Drawing the rest from reference TRBV5-1 and TRBJ2-3, the complete variable domain is KAGVTQTPRYLIKTRGQQVTLSCSPISGHRSVSWYQQTPGQGLQFLFEYFSETQRNKGNFPGRFSGRQFSNSRSEMNVSTLELGDSALYLCASSLGRGSTDTQYFGPGTRLTVL.

This clone has only a few counts. The V gene is TRBV2, the J gene TRBJ2-1; 10 bases fit TRBD2. Per germline, CDR1 SNHLY and CDR2 FYNNEI. The CDR3 contains 15 residues. With 7 bases clipped from V and 1 base from J, the junction kept 4 bases outside the gene matches. This CDR3 is CASNLAGESYNEQFF. Written as DNA, the CDR3 is TGTGCCAGCAACCTAGCGGGAGAATCCTACAATGAGCAGTTCTTC.

The gene calls are TRBV18 and TRBJ1-1; D is uncertain. CDR1 is KGHSH and CDR2 is LQKENI in the germline V gene. The V gene lost 4 bases and the J gene lost 4 bases, with 25 bases spanning the gap. This CDR3 has 18 residues. The CDR3 loop reads CASSQSAGFYEGATEAFF. DNA of the CDR3: TGTGCCAGCTCACAATCAGCGGGGTTTTATGAGGGTGCCACTGAAGCTTTCTTT.

This clone has a handful of counts. The chain uses TRBV28 and TRBJ2-7; 9 bases are a match to TRBD2. Germline V gene lookup returns CDR1 MDHEN and CDR2 SYDVKM. The V and J ends lost 1 base and 0 bases, in that order; junction bases with no gene match: 4. This CDR3 region has 16 residues. The CDR3 DNA sequence: TGTGCCAGCAGTTTATCCCCTAGCGGGAACTCCTACGAGCAGTACTTC. It encodes CASSLSPSGNSYEQYF.

CDR3 in amino acids: CASRPTSAVGEQYF. CDR3 nucleotide sequence: TGTGCCAGCCGCCCGACAAGCGCGGTTGGTGAGCAGTACTTC. The chain joins TRBV10-3 to TRBJ2-7; the D is unclear. The germline V gene encodes CDR1 ENHRY and CDR2 SYGVKD. The CDR3 sequence is 14 residues long. V lost 10 bases to trimming and J lost 7 bases, with 23 bases between them.

The chain employs TRBV19 and TRBJ2-1; no firm D call. The germline gives CDR1 LNHDA, CDR2 SQIVND (reference sequence). The V and J ends lost 6 bases and 0 bases respectively, with 15 bases between them. The CDR3 is 16 residues long. The CDR3, as DNA: TGTGCCAGTAGCCCACTGGGGAAGAGCTCCTACAATGAGCAGTTCTTC. Translated, it gives CASSPLGKSSYNEQFF.

This sequence joins TRBV6-5 and TRBJ2-7, with 10 bases matching TRBD2. Per germline, CDR1 MNHEY and CDR2 SVGAGI. With V trimmed by 6 bases and J by 0 bases, 2 bases remained unmatched. The CDR3 contains 14 residues. The CDR3 region has the DNA TGTGCCAGCAGCGGACTAGCGGCCTCCTACGAGCAGTACTTC. This sequence encodes CASSGLAASYEQYF.

The CDR3: CALRRRGTRGEQFF. The CDR3 DNA follows: TGTGCCTTGAGACGCCGCGGCACCAGGGGGGAGCAGTTCTTC. This chain connects TRBV30 to TRBJ2-1; 7 bases are a match to TRBD1. Germline CDR1 and CDR2: GTSNPN and SVGIG (reference sequence). The trim removed 7 bases at V and 10 bases at J, leaving 16 bases unmatched. The CDR3 loop spans 14 amino acids.

This clone has only a few counts. The chain employs TRBV18 and TRBJ1-2, with unresolved D. Germline V gene sequence: CDR1 KGHSH, CDR2 LQKENI. Trimming took 2 bases from V and 6 from J, leaving 10 bases between them. This CDR3 has 13 amino acids. CDR3 sequence (DNA): TGTGCCAGCTCACCAGGGGATGGAAATGGCTACACCTTC. Its translation is CASSPGDGNGYTF.